Presented here are 21 T cell receptor beta chains from one specimen sequenced in a study of tumor and adjacent non-tumor tissue in lung cancer (dated by TCRdb to between 2017 and 2018). Bulk unsorted tissue served as the source for RNA extraction, and RNA quality was assessed using a NanoDrop ND-1000 and an Agilent 2100. The normal lung samples consisted of distant non-tumor tissue collected more than 3 cm from the tumor edge. Libraries were built with multiplex PCR. The listed sequencing device is Illumina HiSeq 2500. TCRbeta libraries were constructed through three rounds of nested PCR with primers (Table S4) according to protocols modified from ARM-PCR. Clones were called with MiXCR by TCRdb after fastp trimmed the public reads at Q25, and only in-frame beta chains were retained. Each CDR3 protein gets just one entry, which takes the most common genes and DNA from the rows behind it. The sample table records 60,000 to 80,000 distinct CDR3 sequences; around two thirds of these occur just once. The biggest ten clones account for around a quarter of the sample.

Sequencing was done on a sample of distant non-tumor lung tissue. These receptors all come from a woman in her forties or fifties with non-small cell lung cancer.

Worth noting for this clonotype: A much more abundant neighbour one base away suggests this may be a read error. V usage is TRBV28 and J usage is TRBJ2-1; no clear D gene. This CDR3 contains 11 residues. Trimming took off 5 bases at V and 12 bases at J, with 11 bases between the two ends. CDR1 MDHEN and CDR2 SYDVKM come from the germline V gene. In DNA, the CDR3 is TGTGCCAGCAGTCTGCAGAGGTGGCAGTTCTTC. This encodes CASSLQRWQFF.

Details on this clonotype: Relative to the germline gene, one junction end is altered; a read error may explain this. The chain links TRBV11-2 to TRBJ2-1, with D maybe TRBD2 (6 bases). CDR3 size: 15 residues. Germline V gives CDR1 SGHAT, CDR2 FQNNGV. The CDR3 region has the DNA TGTGACAGCAGCTTTGTAGCGGATGTCTACAATGAGCAGTTCTTC. This codes for CDSSFVADVYNEQFF.

This clonotype was seen many times. V and J are TRBV24-1 and TRBJ2-7; D remains unclear. The CDR3 has 13 residues. Trimming removed 3 bases from V and 3 bases from J, with 8 bases in between. CDR1 and CDR2 (germline): KGHDR, SFDVKD. The CDR3 DNA reads TGTGCCACCAGTGATCCAGGAAGCTACGAGCAGTACTTC. Translated: CATSDPGSYEQYF.

This clonotype was seen ten or more times. The rearrangement links TRBV5-5 to TRBJ2-2; 8 nucleotides match TRBD1. J was trimmed by 4 bases and V by 0 bases; bases with no gene match: 8. CDR1 and CDR2 (germline): SGHKS, YYEKEE (reference sequence). The CDR3 length is 17 residues. CDR3 nucleotides: TGTGCCAGCAGCTTGGCACCAACAGGGGGGAGCACCGGGGAGCTGTTTTTT. This sequence encodes CASSLAPTGGSTGELFF.

To note about this clonotype: Just one base apart from a much larger clone, this may be a read error. The conserved final phenylalanine or tryptophan is absent from the CDR3, which likely points to a read error. The V and J genes are TRBV20-1 and TRBJ2-3; D call uncertain. V lost 3 bases, J lost 6 bases, and 10 bases lay in between. Germline assignment: CDR1 DFQATT and CDR2 SNEGSKA (reference sequence). The CDR3 spans 12 residues. This CDR3 reads CSARGIVDTQYI. As DNA, the CDR3 is TGCAGTGCTAGGGGAATAGTGGATACGCAGTATATT.

Worth noting for this clonotype: A much larger clonotype is one base distant, so this may be a read error. The V and J genes are TRBV20-1 and TRBJ2-3; no clear D. Deletions cut 3 bases from V and 2 bases from J, with 12 bases between. CDR1 and CDR2 from the germline V gene are DFQATT and SNEGSKA (reference sequence). The CDR3 is 14 residues long. CDR3 coding DNA: TGCAGTGCTAGTCTGCATGGCATCACAGATACGCAGTATTTT. Translating it yields CSASLHGITDTQYF.

Regarding this clonotype: A junction boundary mismatches the germline segment, possibly from a read error. The rearrangement joins TRBV20-1 to TRBJ2-7; D is uncertain. Germline V gene data show CDR1 as DFQATT and CDR2 as SNEGSKA (reference sequence). The CDR3 is 14 amino acids. Written as DNA, the CDR3 is TGCAGTGCTAGAGACTTGGATCGAGGCATCGAGGAGTACTTC. This sequence encodes CSARDLDRGIEEYF.

J is TRBJ1-5 and V is TRBV7-9, with 8 bases aligning to TRBD1. Germline V gene lookup returns CDR1 SEHNR and CDR2 FQNEAQ (reference sequence). This CDR3 is built from 13 residues. Trimming removed 5 bases from V and 5 bases from J; junction bases left unmatched: 2. As DNA, the CDR3 is TGTGCCAGCAGCACGACAGGGGATCAGCCCCAGCATTTT. Translating it yields CASSTTGDQPQHF.

The table lists this clonotype with a few counts. With a much larger clone just one base away, this may be a read error. The chain links TRBV7-8 to TRBJ2-5; no firm D call. The ends were cut back, 5 bases at V and 5 bases at J, with 9 bases in the middle. In germline, CDR1 is SGHVS, CDR2 FQNEAQ. CDR3 length equals 12 residues. CDR3 in DNA: TGTGCCAGCAGCCTAGTGTTTGAGACCCAGTACTTC. Its protein is CASSLVFETQYF.

Worth noting for this clonotype: No conserved phenylalanine or tryptophan is present at the end of the CDR3, so a read error is the likely explanation. The chain links TRBV29-1 to TRBJ2-1; no clear D. The CDR3 is 13 amino acids. CDR1 and CDR2 (germline): SQVTM, ANQGSEA. The CDR3 loop is CSVEDTAYNEQFL. The DNA of the CDR3 is TGCAGTGTTGAAGATACAGCGTATAATGAGCAGTTCCTC.

A single count supports this clonotype. Because the CDR3 is missing its conserved closing phenylalanine or tryptophan, this is likely a read error. The chain couples TRBV11-3 to TRBJ2-3; unclear D gene. This CDR3 has 13 residues. Germline V lookup: CDR1 SGHNT, CDR2 YENEEA. V was trimmed by 6 bases and J by 1 base, leaving 8 bases between them. Here the CDR3 reads CASRRRGTDTQYN. Here the CDR3 DNA reads TGTGCCAGCAGGCGCCGGGGCACAGATACGCAGTATAAT.

For this clonotype: A much larger clone differs from this one at a single base, so this may be a read error. The CDR3 region has the DNA TGTGCCAGCAGCCAATACACCATCGACGATGGAGTTCAGCCCCAGCATTTT. Translation: CASSQYTIDDGVQPQHF. V gene TRBV5-5 combines with J gene TRBJ1-5, with D unresolved. Per the germline V gene, CDR1 is SGHKS and CDR2 is YYEKEE (reference sequence). The V and J ends lost 4 bases and 6 bases respectively, with 23 bases between them. CDR3 size: 17 residues. Looking up the rest from reference TRBV5-5 and TRBJ1-5 gives the full variable domain: DAGVTQSPTHLIKTRGQQVTLRCSPISGHKSVSWYQQVLGQGPQFIFQYYEKEERGRGNFPDRFSARQFPNYSSELNVNALLLGDSALYLCASSQYTIDDGVQPQHFGDGTRLSIL.

Details on this clonotype: Compared with germline, one end of the junction differs, possibly owing to a read error. The rearrangement links TRBV20-1 to TRBJ1-5, with D hard to call. CDR3 length equals 14 residues. Germline assignment: CDR1 DFQATT and CDR2 SNEGSKA (reference sequence). CDR3 loop: CSATEWSSNQSQHF. The CDR3 bases are TGCAGTGCTACAGAGTGGAGTAGCAATCAGTCCCAGCATTTT.

Of note for this clonotype: Relative to the germline gene, one junction end is altered; a read error may explain this. The chain recombines TRBV20-1 with TRBJ2-7, with D tentatively TRBD2 (6 bases). The germline CDR1 and CDR2 sequences are DFQATT and SNEGSKA (reference sequence). The CDR3 totals 12 residues. The CDR3 DNA follows: TGCAATGCTAGCGAGCCAGGCTACGAGCAGTACTTC. It yields the protein CNASEPGYEQYF.

Of note for this clonotype: The conserved phenylalanine or tryptophan normally closing the CDR3 is absent here, so this likely arose from a read error. No DNA is shown, since the ends of the CDR3 on it are uncertain; the CDR3 is the one TCRdb lists. The J gene is TRBJ2-5, the V gene TRBV6-1; no DNA check was done on the table's D call, TRBD2. The CDR3 is 12 residues long, ends included. Germline V lookup: CDR1 MNHNS, CDR2 SASEGT. CDR3 residues: CASSALRETLYL.

V and J are TRBV11-2 and TRBJ2-7, with D possibly being TRBD1 (6 bases). The V end lost 3 bases, the J end lost 1 base, and 10 bases lay between the germline ends. The CDR3 loop spans 14 amino acids. Looked up from germline, CDR1 is SGHAT and CDR2 is FQNNGV. CDR3 nucleotide sequence: TGTGCCAGCAGCTTCGGGACATGTTCCTACGAGCAGTACTTC. Its translation: CASSFGTCSYEQYF.

Regarding this clonotype: The missing conserved phenylalanine or tryptophan at the end of this CDR3 makes a read error likely. The limits of the CDR3 on the DNA are not certain, so only TCRdb's listed CDR3 is given. The chain recombines TRBV20-1 with TRBJ2-7. Germline CDR1 and CDR2: DFQATT and SNEGSKA (reference sequence). The CDR3 comprises 14 residues, both ends counted. CDR3 residues: CSASRECTGYEQYS.

With respect to this clonotype: Since a much larger clone is just one base distant, this may be a read error. The chain is built from TRBV29-1 and TRBJ1-2; D ambiguous. Looked up from germline, CDR1 is SQVTM and CDR2 is ANQGSEA. The length of the CDR3 is 15 residues. CDR3 sequence: CSGEDFSGRDYGYTF. The CDR3 nucleotides read TGCAGCGGTGAAGATTTTAGCGGGCGGGACTATGGCTACACCTTC.

Concerning this clonotype itself: A much larger clone is a single base away; this may be a read error. The J gene is TRBJ2-1, the V gene TRBV10-2, with D tentatively TRBD2 (5 bases). Germline CDR1 and CDR2: WSHSY and SAAADI. This CDR3 comprises 14 residues. The CDR3 protein is CASSSSARGNEHFF. The CDR3 nucleotides are TGCGCCAGCAGTTCGAGCGCACGGGGAAATGAGCATTTCTTC.

The gene calls are TRBV4-2 and TRBJ1-1; possible D gene TRBD1, 5 bases. Trimming stripped 6 bases from V and 0 bases from J, with 14 bases between. The CDR3 has 15 amino acids. Germline CDR1 reads LGHNA; CDR2 reads YNFKEQ. The CDR3 nucleotides read TGTGCCAGCAGTCCCCCGGACAAGGTGAACACTGAAGCTTTCTTT. As protein: CASSPPDKVNTEAFF.

Points on this clonotype: One end of the junction does not line up with germline, which may come from a read error. V and J are TRBV5-6 and TRBJ1-5; no clear D. Germline V CDR1 and CDR2: SGHDT, YYEEEE. The CDR3 is made up of 15 amino acids. CDR3 residues: CVSSLRTFRNQPQHF. CDR3 nucleotides: TGTGTCAGCAGCTTGAGGACTTTTCGCAATCAGCCCCAGCATTTT.